This entry concerns a single T cell receptor beta chain. The CDR3 length is 14 residues. With 5 bases removed from V and 3 bases from J, the gap between germline ends came to 13 bases. The germline V gene encodes CDR1 LNHDA and CDR2 SQIVND (reference sequence). This record comes from a study of shared T cell receptors in the human thymus. This table comes from immunoSEQ multiplex PCR, and its TCRdb copy is limited to in-frame clones, with some not included. This sample carries 630,000 or so clones, approximately 89% of them seen once, and the ten largest clones take just under 0.0095%. The same sample was also used in a study of human thymus T cells. As that study records: Donors consisted of healthy Finnish infants (having corrective surgery for congenital heart defects). Resections that were taken during corrective heart surgery supplied the thymus tissue. Apparent skewing of V and J gene usage characterized both thymic and blood repertoires. Related research has reported that thymic repertoires overlap highly among unrelated individuals.

Source material: thymocytes. The sequence came from a boy younger than two with a congenital heart defect. The rearrangement links TRBV19 to TRBJ1-1; D remains unclear. For the CDR3, the DNA is TGTGCCAGTAGTTCCCGAGCCGGGGACACTGAAGCTTTCTTT. Protein: CASSSRAGDTEAFF.